Each of the 18 T cell receptor beta chains below was sequenced from the same sample in a study of shared clonotypes between healthy human individuals. Libraries were prepared by immunoSEQ multiplex PCR; TCRdb keeps only in-frame clonotypes and omits some of them. This sample has some 1.4 million clones, with roughly 96% found just once. Sequences were obtained from naive CD4+ T cells sorted from blood. Subset indicated: CD45RA+ positively selected. The receptors originated from a man aged 30 to 39 in good health.

In DNA form, the CDR3 reads TGTGCCAGCTCACTCCGGCCCCAGGCAACTAATGAAAAACTGTTTTTT. Its translation: CASSLRPQATNEKLFF. The chain joins TRBV18 to TRBJ1-4; D is ambiguous. The germline CDR1 and CDR2 sequences are KGHSH and LQKENI. Trimming took off 4 bases at V and 0 bases at J, with 12 bases between the two ends. There are 16 residues in the CDR3. Full variable domain (remainder filled in from reference TRBV18 and TRBJ1-4): NAGVMQNPRHLVRRRGQEARLRCSPMKGHSHVYWYRQLPEEGLKFMVYLQKENIIDESGMPKERFSAEFPKEGPSILRIQQVVRGDSAAYFCASSLRPQATNEKLFFGSGTQLSVL.

As regards this clone: The sample has other DNA sequences that encode this CDR3 too. The CDR3 bases are TGTGCCAGTCTCTCCCCCACCTACGAGCAGTACTTC. It encodes CASLSPTYEQYF. This chain links TRBV6-5 with TRBJ2-7; D gene ambiguous. Looked up from germline, CDR1 is MNHEY and CDR2 is SVGAGI. V lost 9 bases, J lost 2 bases, and 11 bases lay in between. The CDR3 is 12 amino acids.

As concerns this clone: At one of its ends the junction is not consistent with the germline gene, which may arise from a read error. The chain employs TRBV7-8 and TRBJ1-4, with D possibly matching TRBD1 (6 bases). The CDR3 is 16 amino acids. Germline-derived CDR1 and CDR2 are SGHVS and FQNEAQ. The CDR3 nucleotides are TGTGCCACCAGCTCTGCCGGACCGGGACAAAATGAAAAACTGTTTTTT. It specifies CATSSAGPGQNEKLFF.

The chain is built from TRBV18 and TRBJ2-1; D is ambiguous. Trimming stripped 4 bases from V and 2 bases from J, with 6 bases between. The V gene's germline CDR1 is KGHSH and CDR2 LQKENI. This CDR3 spans 13 amino acids. The CDR3 nucleotides are TGTGCCAGCTCACAGCAAGCCTACAATGAGCAGTTCTTC. It is translated as CASSQQAYNEQFF.

The chain combines TRBV2 with TRBJ1-5; D is ambiguous. V lost 5 bases and J 0 bases, leaving 5 bases between the germline ends. In germline, CDR1 is SNHLY, CDR2 FYNNEI. The CDR3 is 13 residues long. CDR3 in DNA: TGTGCCAGCAGTCCATATAGCAATCAGCCCCAGCATTTT. This codes for CASSPYSNQPQHF.

The chain uses TRBV10-1 and TRBJ1-1, with D unclear. Deletions cut 1 base from V and 3 bases from J, with 6 bases between. This CDR3 has 13 residues. Germline CDR1 and CDR2: WNHNN and SYGVQD (reference sequence). The CDR3 loop is CASSEYGDTEAFF. The CDR3 DNA is TGCGCCAGCAGTGAGTATGGGGACACTGAAGCTTTCTTT.

The chain links TRBV18 to TRBJ1-2; 9 nucleotides align to TRBD1. J was trimmed by 6 bases and V by 8 bases; bases with no gene match: 7. Germline lookup yields CDR1 KGHSH and CDR2 LQKENI. The CDR3 sequence is 13 residues long. The CDR3 nucleotides are TGTGCCAGCCGAAGGGACAGGGTGGATGGCTACACCTTC. Amino acid sequence: CASRRDRVDGYTF.

The chain is built from TRBV28 and TRBJ1-3; unclear D gene. CDR1 and CDR2 (germline): MDHEN, SYDVKM. The CDR3 spans 15 residues. Trimming took 6 bases from V and 2 from J, leaving 14 bases between them. The CDR3 sequence: CASSLRRKAGNTIYF. The DNA for the CDR3 is TGTGCCAGCAGCCTTCGGCGAAAGGCTGGAAACACCATATATTTT. Full variable domain (remainder filled in from reference TRBV28 and TRBJ1-3): DVKVTQSSRYLVKRTGEKVFLECVQDMDHENMFWYRQDPGLGLRLIYFSYDVKMKEKGDIPEGYSVSREKKERFSLILESASTNQTSMYLCASSLRRKAGNTIYFGEGSWLTVV.

Comment on this clone: The sample has other DNA sequences that encode this CDR3 too. CDR3 DNA: TGTGCCAGCAGCCTAGGGACTAGCGGGACAGATACGCAGTATTTT. The encoded protein is CASSLGTSGTDTQYF. The rearrangement uses TRBV7-6 and TRBJ2-3, with 12 nucleotides matching TRBD2. The CDR3 has 15 amino acids. The J segment lost 3 bases and the V segment lost 5 bases, leaving 3 bases of the junction unmatched. Germline V gene lookup returns CDR1 SGHVS and CDR2 FNYEAQ.

The gene calls are TRBV18 and TRBJ1-2, with 7 positions matching TRBD1. The V gene end was trimmed by 5 bases and the J gene end by 5 bases; junction bases not matched to a gene: 14. The germline gives CDR1 KGHSH, CDR2 LQKENI. The CDR3 totals 16 residues. DNA of the CDR3: TGTGCCAGCTCAGAGAGAAGGACAGGACTCCAATATGGCTACACCTTC. Translating it yields CASSERRTGLQYGYTF. Drawing the rest from reference TRBV18 and TRBJ1-2, the complete variable domain is NAGVMQNPRHLVRRRGQEARLRCSPMKGHSHVYWYRQLPEEGLKFMVYLQKENIIDESGMPKERFSAEFPKEGPSILRIQQVVRGDSAAYFCASSERRTGLQYGYTFGSGTRLTVV.

Here the CDR3 DNA reads TGTGCCAGCTCACCTGGATCGGACGGATATAGCAATCAGCCCCAGCATTTT. It is translated as CASSPGSDGYSNQPQHF. V usage is TRBV18 and J usage is TRBJ1-5; D ambiguous. Between the trimmed V and J ends, which lost 3 bases and 0 bases, there was a span of 15 bases. Per germline, CDR1 KGHSH and CDR2 LQKENI. CDR3 length: 17 residues. The whole variable domain, filled in from reference TRBV18 and TRBJ1-5, reads NAGVMQNPRHLVRRRGQEARLRCSPMKGHSHVYWYRQLPEEGLKFMVYLQKENIIDESGMPKERFSAEFPKEGPSILRIQQVVRGDSAAYFCASSPGSDGYSNQPQHFGDGTRLSIL.

The chain combines TRBV10-3 with TRBJ2-1, with no clear D. Trimming cost V 3 bases and J 0 bases, with 15 bases left between them. Germline-derived CDR1 and CDR2 are ENHRY and SYGVKD. The CDR3 is made up of 17 amino acids. CDR3: CAISDELRLNSYNEQFF. For the CDR3, the DNA is TGTGCCATCAGTGACGAATTAAGACTCAACTCCTACAATGAGCAGTTCTTC.

This chain links TRBV6-6 with TRBJ2-7; D is undetermined. Germline CDR1 reads MNHNY; CDR2 reads SVGAGI (reference sequence). The CDR3 extends over 16 amino acids. V was shortened by 5 bases and J by 4 bases, with 21 bases between the two germline ends. The chain's CDR3 is CASSPTLAGTQYEQYF. CDR3 nucleotide sequence: TGTGCCAGCAGTCCTACCTTAGCCGGAACCCAGTACGAGCAGTACTTC.

J is TRBJ2-3 and V is TRBV11-1; D is unresolved. Deletions cut 1 base from V and 0 bases from J, with 20 bases between. The CDR3 length is 19 residues. Per germline, CDR1 SGHAT and CDR2 FQDESV (reference sequence). The CDR3: CASSLDVRRRRRSTDTQYF. Written as DNA, the CDR3 is TGTGCCAGCAGCTTAGATGTGCGTCGGCGGAGACGAAGCACAGATACGCAGTATTTT.

The J gene is TRBJ2-1, the V gene TRBV11-3; unclear D gene. Germline V gives CDR1 SGHNT, CDR2 YENEEA. V lost 5 bases and J 5 bases, leaving 10 bases between the germline ends. The CDR3 has 13 amino acids. DNA of the CDR3: TGTGCCAGCAGCCCGACCGTCCACAATGAGCAGTTCTTC. Its protein product is CASSPTVHNEQFF.

This clone was counted a few times. The chain is built from TRBV4-3 and TRBJ2-7; D tentatively fits TRBD1 or TRBD2 (6 bases each). There are 12 residues in the CDR3. The germline gives CDR1 LGHNA, CDR2 YSLEER. Trimming cost V 5 bases and J 6 bases, with 11 bases left between them. CDR3 residues: CASSRGVLEQYF. CDR3 nucleotide sequence: TGCGCCAGCAGCAGGGGGGTCCTCGAGCAGTACTTC.

The rearrangement joins TRBV25-1 to TRBJ2-7; 9 positions match TRBD1. Trimming cost V 4 bases and J 2 bases; bases outside gene matches: 3. The CDR3 totals 14 residues. Per germline, CDR1 MGHDK and CDR2 SYGVNS. The CDR3 is CASSAWDRAYEQYF. The CDR3 DNA reads as TGTGCCAGCAGTGCCTGGGACAGGGCCTACGAGCAGTACTTC.

This clone was counted only a few times. The sample contains more than one DNA sequence encoding this CDR3. This rearrangement joins TRBV2 to TRBJ1-1, with 7 nucleotides matching TRBD1. The CDR3 has 15 residues. Germline-derived CDR1 and CDR2 are SNHLY and FYNNEI. The V segment lost 1 base and the J segment 0 bases; nucleotides outside the gene matches: 2. This CDR3 is CASSEVGTVNTEAFF. DNA of the CDR3: TGTGCCAGCAGTGAAGTGGGGACAGTGAACACTGAAGCTTTCTTT.